This T cell receptor beta chain was recorded in a study of blood T cell repertoires in COVID-19. The wider study: Specimens from acute and convalescent COVID-19 originated in the United States, Italy and Spain.

Germline V CDR1 and CDR2: SGHTA, FQGNSA. The J segment lost 4 bases and the V segment lost 1 base, leaving 1 base of the junction unmatched. This CDR3 has 15 amino acids. Produced via immunoSEQ multiplex PCR; TCRdb's table is partial and in-frame only. The table records roughly 330,000 clones, approximately 87% of them present only once. The sequenced material came from peripheral blood. The receptor was isolated from a woman aged 45-59 years with active or convalescent COVID-19. The chain links TRBV7-2 to TRBJ2-7, with TRBD2 matching 13 bases. CDR3 bases: TGTGCCAGCAGCTTAGAACTAGCGGGAGGGTACGAGCAGTACTTC. Residues: CASSLELAGGYEQYF.